The 5 T cell receptor beta chains listed next were all sequenced from one sample in a study of CD8+ T cells in alopecia areata. Extraction of RNA preceded its reverse transcription into cDNA, which served as the sequencing template. The method was immunoSEQ multiplex PCR; TCRdb's version includes in-frame clones alone and lacks a portion of them. The sample has about 150,000 clones, about 60% seen once. This specimen was CD4+ T cells sorted from blood, taken at week 0. These receptors were obtained from a human donor with alopecia areata.

This chain links TRBV6-5 with TRBJ2-3, with no clear D. V lost 0 bases to trimming and J lost 6 bases, with 13 bases between them. CDR1 and CDR2 from the germline V gene are MNHEY and SVGAGI. This CDR3 has 15 residues. CDR3 sequence reads: CASSYSTHPEDTQYF. The DNA for the CDR3 is TGTGCCAGCAGTTACTCGACTCACCCCGAGGATACGCAGTATTTT.

This clone was seen only a few times. The rearrangement links TRBV14 to TRBJ2-1; the match to TRBD2 covers 10 bases. This CDR3 has 16 amino acids. V lost 4 bases and J lost 0; bases outside the gene matches: 3. Germline V lookup: CDR1 SGHDN, CDR2 FVKESK. In nucleotides, the CDR3 is TGTGCCAGCAGCCGTAGCGGGGGGAGCTCCTACAATGAGCAGTTCTTC. This codes for CASSRSGGSSYNEQFF.

The chain recombines TRBV7-2 with TRBJ1-1; tentative D call: TRBD1 (5 bases). Trimming removed 3 bases at V and 6 bases at J, with 14 bases between. CDR3 length: 14 residues. CDR1 SGHTA and CDR2 FQGNSA come from the germline V gene. The CDR3 nucleotides read TGTGCCAGCAGCTTCCCGACAGTAAAGCCTGAAGCTTTCTTT. This gives the protein CASSFPTVKPEAFF.

In nucleotides, the CDR3 is TGCAGCTCGGGACAGGGCTACAATGAGCAGTTCTTC. This encodes CSSGQGYNEQFF. The chain couples TRBV29-1 to TRBJ2-1; the match to TRBD1 covers 9 bases. With 8 bases clipped from V and 3 bases from J, the junction kept 2 bases outside the gene matches. Germline values: CDR1 SQVTM, CDR2 ANQGSEA. CDR3 length: 12 amino acids.

J is TRBJ1-3 and V is TRBV19; the D is unclear. Trimming removed 4 bases at V and 0 bases at J, with 7 bases between. CDR1 is LNHDA and CDR2 is SQIVND in the germline V gene (reference sequence). CDR3 length: 14 amino acids. This chain's CDR3 is CASSSRGSGNTIYF. CDR3 nucleotides: TGTGCCAGTAGTAGCCGGGGCTCTGGAAACACCATATATTTT.